A single sample gave rise to the 14 T cell receptor beta chains below, sequenced in a study of blood T cell repertoires in COVID-19. The table came from immunoSEQ multiplex PCR; TCRdb's copy has only in-frame clones and leaves some out. The top ten hold around 0.76% of the sample, which has about 200,000 clones, 85% to 90% seen once. Input material: peripheral blood. The receptor source for this set is a woman in her seventies with acute or convalescent COVID-19.

This clone was seen a few times. CDR3 nucleotide sequence: TGTGCCAGCAAGAGTCGATATGAGCAGTTCTTC. This gives the protein CASKSRYEQFF. J is TRBJ2-1 and V is TRBV28; D ambiguous. This CDR3 has 11 residues. V dropped 7 bases and J dropped 8 bases, with 9 bases sitting between them. Germline assignment: CDR1 MDHEN and CDR2 SYDVKM.

The chain uses TRBV18 and TRBJ1-1, with no clear D. The CDR3 sequence is 15 residues long. Germline V gene lookup returns CDR1 KGHSH and CDR2 LQKENI. The V gene lost 1 base and the J gene lost 11 bases, with 20 bases spanning the gap. CDR3 protein: CASSPRAGWESGAFF. DNA of the CDR3: TGTGCCAGCTCACCACGGGCCGGGTGGGAGAGTGGGGCTTTCTTT.

The genes are TRBV19 and TRBJ2-3; D possibly corresponds to TRBD2 (5 bases). Trimming removed 5 bases at V and 5 bases at J, with 17 bases between. The CDR3 is 15 residues long. The germline V gene has CDR1 LNHDA and CDR2 SQIVND (reference sequence). CDR3 coding DNA: TGTGCCAGTAGTTTTTCCGATCGGGGAGTAGATACGCAGTATTTT. It specifies CASSFSDRGVDTQYF. Based on the CDR3 plus reference TRBV19 and TRBJ2-3, the full variable domain is DGGITQSPKYLFRKEGQNVTLSCEQNLNHDAMYWYRQDPGQGLRLIYYSQIVNDFQKGDIAEGYSVSREKKESFPLTVTSAQKNPTAFYLCASSFSDRGVDTQYFGPGTRLTVL.

The V gene is TRBV2, the J gene TRBJ1-6; D perhaps matches TRBD1 (5 bases). The CDR3 has 15 residues. Germline V gene lookup returns CDR1 SNHLY and CDR2 FYNNEI. V lost 5 bases and J 7 bases, leaving 15 bases between the germline ends. CDR3 DNA sequence: TGTGCCAGCAGTCCAGACAGCCCCTTAAATTCACCCCTCCACTTT. Its protein is CASSPDSPLNSPLHF. The full variable domain, rest sourced from reference TRBV2 and TRBJ1-6, is EPEVTQTPSHQVTQMGQEVILRCVPISNHLYFYWYRQILGQKVEFLVSFYNNEISEKSEIFDDQFSVERPDGSNFTLKIRSTKLEDSAMYFCASSPDSPLNSPLHFGNGTRLTVT.

J is TRBJ1-1 and V is TRBV3-1 (or the pseudogene TRBV3-2); D perhaps matches TRBD1 (6 bases). Between the trimmed V and J ends, which lost 4 bases and 1 base, there was a span of 13 bases. Per the germline V gene, CDR1 is LGHDT and CDR2 is YNNKEL (reference sequence). This CDR3 has 15 residues. Here the CDR3 DNA reads TGTGCCAGCAGCCCGTATGGACAGTGGAACACTGAAGCTTTCTTT. Translation gives CASSPYGQWNTEAFF.

This chain uses TRBV4-2 with TRBJ1-5, with 8 bases identical to TRBD1. With V trimmed by 0 bases and J by 9 bases, 7 bases remained unmatched. The CDR3 length is 15 residues. CDR1 is LGHNA, CDR2 YNFKEQ, per germline. The CDR3 loop is CASSQEGQVLGPQHF. DNA for the CDR3: TGTGCCAGCAGCCAAGAGGGACAGGTCTTAGGGCCCCAGCATTTT.

The chain links TRBV3-1 (or the pseudogene TRBV3-2) to TRBJ1-2; 8 positions match TRBD1. This CDR3 spans 16 amino acids. The germline gives CDR1 LGHDT, CDR2 YNNKEL (reference sequence). V dropped 5 bases and J dropped 2; count of bases not matched to a gene: 10. The CDR3 bases are TGTGCCAGCAGCTCCAAGCCGGCAGGGGGCAACTATGGCTACACCTTC. The encoded protein is CASSSKPAGGNYGYTF.

The V call is TRBV7-8, the J call TRBJ1-2; TRBD1 agrees at 7 bases. The CDR3 is 15 amino acids. J was trimmed by 4 bases and V by 0 bases; bases with no gene match: 5. CDR1 is SGHVS, CDR2 FQNEAQ, per germline. CDR3 DNA sequence: TGTGCCAGCAGCTTAGCAATAGGGGGCTTCTATGGCTACACCTTC. Protein sequence: CASSLAIGGFYGYTF.

The DNA of the CDR3 is TGCGCCAGCAGCTTGGCGTTAGTCGAGGCGCTCACCTTC. Translation: CASSLALVEALTF. This chain uses TRBV5-1 with TRBJ1-2; D is uncertain. CDR3 length: 13 amino acids. The ends were cut back, 0 bases at V and 13 bases at J, with 16 bases in the middle. Germline V gives CDR1 SGHRS, CDR2 YFSETQ.

This clone was seen once. The V call is TRBV29-1, the J call TRBJ2-2; 14 bases agree with TRBD2. CDR1 SQVTM and CDR2 ANQGSEA come from the germline V gene. The V and J ends lost 6 bases and 7 bases, in that order; junction bases with no gene match: 10. The CDR3 is 16 residues long. The CDR3 sequence is CSVSGTSGSIGGELFF. Written as DNA, the CDR3 is TGCAGCGTGTCCGGGACTAGCGGGAGTATAGGCGGGGAGCTGTTTTTT.

CDR3 loop: CASSSPGQGAQIYGYTF. The CDR3 region has the DNA TGTGCCAGCAGCTCTCCGGGACAGGGGGCGCAAATCTATGGCTACACCTTC. This chain uses TRBV5-6 with TRBJ1-2; 12 nucleotides agree with TRBD1. The CDR3 is 17 residues long. CDR1 SGHDT and CDR2 YYEEEE come from the germline V gene. Trimming cost V 3 bases and J 4 bases; bases outside gene matches: 10.

The genes are TRBV30 and TRBJ2-7; 8 bases agree with TRBD2. V was pared by 2 bases and J by 0 bases, with 21 bases of the junction left unmatched. This CDR3 has 20 amino acids. Germline V CDR1 and CDR2: GTSNPN, SVGIG (reference sequence). The CDR3 is CAWSRSPGGAFYHDSYEQYF. The CDR3 DNA reads TGTGCCTGGAGTCGGTCGCCCGGGGGGGCATTCTATCACGACTCCTACGAGCAGTACTTC.

The chain uses TRBV5-5 and TRBJ1-1; D ambiguous. The V end was cut by 5 bases, the J end by 0 bases, with 14 bases between. CDR3 length equals 15 residues. Germline CDR1 is SGHKS and CDR2 is YYEKEE (reference sequence). CDR3 sequence reads: CASRGWEGLNTEAFF. The CDR3, as DNA: TGTGCCAGCAGGGGGTGGGAGGGCCTGAACACTGAAGCTTTCTTT. The entire variable domain, with the rest obtained from reference TRBV5-5 and TRBJ1-1, is as follows: DAGVTQSPTHLIKTRGQQVTLRCSPISGHKSVSWYQQVLGQGPQFIFQYYEKEERGRGNFPDRFSARQFPNYSSELNVNALLLGDSALYLCASRGWEGLNTEAFFGQGTRLTVV.

This clone was found a few times. The chain employs TRBV2 and TRBJ1-4, with 9 bases matching TRBD1. The CDR3 is made up of 14 amino acids. Per the germline V gene, CDR1 is SNHLY and CDR2 is FYNNEI. V lost 10 bases to trimming and J lost 8 bases; unmatched junction nucleotides: 11. CDR3 DNA: TGTGCCACCACCTCCAACAGGGGGCACGAAAAACTGTTTTTT. This encodes CATTSNRGHEKLFF.